This T cell receptor (beta chain) was identified during a study of T cell responses to AZD1222 COVID-19 vaccine. The study, taken as a whole, reports: Repertoire sampling occurred only after the peak T cell response. Reportedly, nearly half the spike-specific TCRs target unmutated variant regions.

Produced via immunoSEQ multiplex PCR; TCRdb's table is partial and in-frame only. The sample lists tens of thousands of clones, roughly 89% occurring once. CDR3 length equals 13 residues. CDR1 is LNHDA, CDR2 SQIVND, per germline (reference sequence). With 4 bases clipped from V and 6 bases from J, the junction kept 5 bases outside the gene matches. Comments on this clone: Its antigen is not identified.

The source is an adult who received the AZD1222 COVID-19 vaccine. This specimen was peripheral blood, taken 28 days after the second AZD1222 dose. The genes are TRBV19 and TRBJ1-1; 7 positions agree with TRBD1. The chain's CDR3 is CASSTTGRPEAFF. In DNA form, the CDR3 reads TGTGCCAGTAGTACGACAGGGCGTCCTGAAGCTTTCTTT.